What follows describes a single T cell receptor (beta chain). Expressed TCRB transcripts got sequenced, as all isolated RNA was reverse transcribed. Profiling relied on immunoSEQ multiplex PCR, and the TCRdb table lists in-frame clones only, not all of them. The top ten hold 2.3% of the sample, which has about 160,000 clones, 7% to 10% seen once. Germline assignment: CDR1 KGHSH and CDR2 LQKENI. The length of the CDR3 is 15 residues. The V and J ends lost 3 bases and 3 bases, in that order; junction bases with no gene match: 5. This entry comes from a study of beta chain features in type 1 diabetes. The sample consisted of central memory CD4+ T cells from blood. This clonotype was obtained from a woman aged 18-29 years in good health. The V gene is TRBV18, the J gene TRBJ2-7, with TRBD1 identical over 10 bases. CDR3 amino acids: CASSPDRGRFYEQYF. As DNA, the CDR3 is TGTGCCAGCTCACCCGACAGGGGGCGATTCTACGAGCAGTACTTC.